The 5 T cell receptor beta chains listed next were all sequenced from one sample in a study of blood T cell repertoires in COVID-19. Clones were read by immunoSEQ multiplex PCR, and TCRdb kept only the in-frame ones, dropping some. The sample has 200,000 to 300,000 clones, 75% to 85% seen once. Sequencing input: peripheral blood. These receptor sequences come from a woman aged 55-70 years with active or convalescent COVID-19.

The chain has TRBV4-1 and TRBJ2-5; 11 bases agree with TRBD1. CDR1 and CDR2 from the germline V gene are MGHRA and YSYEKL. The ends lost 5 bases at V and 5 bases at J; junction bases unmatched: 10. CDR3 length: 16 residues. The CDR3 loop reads CASSLTRDRGRETQYF. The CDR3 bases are TGCGCCAGCAGCTTAACCCGGGACAGGGGGAGGGAGACCCAGTACTTC.

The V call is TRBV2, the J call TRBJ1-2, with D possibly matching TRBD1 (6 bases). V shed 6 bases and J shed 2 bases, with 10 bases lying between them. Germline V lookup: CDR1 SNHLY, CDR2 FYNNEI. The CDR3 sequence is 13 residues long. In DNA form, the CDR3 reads TGTGCCAGCAGCACGGACAGCAACTATGGCTACACCTTC. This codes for CASSTDSNYGYTF.

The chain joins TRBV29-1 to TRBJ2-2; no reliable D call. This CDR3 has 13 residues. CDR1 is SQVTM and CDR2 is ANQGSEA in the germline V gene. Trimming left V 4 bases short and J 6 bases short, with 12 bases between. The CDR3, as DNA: TGCAGCGTTGTTTGGTTAACTCCCGGGGAGCTGTTTTTT. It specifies CSVVWLTPGELFF.

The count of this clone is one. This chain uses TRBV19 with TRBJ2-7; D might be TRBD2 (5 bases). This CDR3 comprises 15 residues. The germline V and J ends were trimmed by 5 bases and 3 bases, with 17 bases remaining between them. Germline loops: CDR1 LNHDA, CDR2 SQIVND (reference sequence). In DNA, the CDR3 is TGTGCCAGTAGTCCCCGGCACGGGGTCGACTACGAGCAGTACTTC. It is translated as CASSPRHGVDYEQYF.

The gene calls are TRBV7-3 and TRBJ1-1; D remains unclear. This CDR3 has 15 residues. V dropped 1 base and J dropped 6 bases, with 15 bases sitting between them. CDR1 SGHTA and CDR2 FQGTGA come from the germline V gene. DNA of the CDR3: TGTGCCAGCAGCTTAAGTCGGGGTCCTACCCCTGAAGCTTTCTTT. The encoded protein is CASSLSRGPTPEAFF. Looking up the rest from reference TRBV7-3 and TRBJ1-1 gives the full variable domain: GAGVSQTPSNKVTEKGKYVELRCDPISGHTALYWYRQSLGQGPEFLIYFQGTGAADDSGLPNDRFFAVRPEGSVSTLKIQRTERGDSAVYLCASSLSRGPTPEAFFGQGTRLTVV.